A single sample gave rise to the 3 T cell receptor beta chains below, sequenced in a study of cytotoxic CD8 clonotypes in ibrutinib-treated CLL. TCRdb's copy holds only in-frame clones and misses some; the assay was immunoSEQ multiplex PCR. The table records approximately 320,000 clones, 67% of them present only once. The sequencing used PBMCs, collected after 36 months of ibrutinib treatment. The receptors stem from a human donor with chronic lymphocytic leukemia.

V is TRBV11-2 and J is TRBJ1-4; TRBD1 aligns across 9 bases. CDR3 length: 15 residues. Germline-derived CDR1 and CDR2 are SGHAT and FQNNGV. V was pared by 2 bases and J by 7 bases, with 5 bases of the junction left unmatched. The CDR3, as DNA: TGTGCCAGCAGCTTAACAGGGGGCGCGTCTGAAAAACTGTTTTTT. Its protein product is CASSLTGGASEKLFF.

This chain uses TRBV11-2 with TRBJ2-7; maybe TRBD1 (5 bases). V was pared by 5 bases and J by 2 bases, with 13 bases between. Per germline, CDR1 SGHAT and CDR2 FQNNGV. This CDR3 is 14 amino acids long. This CDR3 is CASSLRTQPYEQYF. DNA for the CDR3: TGTGCCAGCAGCCTAAGGACACAACCCTACGAGCAGTACTTC.

This chain connects TRBV9 to TRBJ2-6, with TRBD2 matching 7 bases. The CDR3 sequence is 14 residues long. V gave up 8 bases and J gave up 6 bases; unmatched junction bases: 8. CDR1 and CDR2 (germline): SGDLS, YYNGEE. The DNA of the CDR3 is TGTGCCAGTGGGGGAGGGATAGCGGCCAACGTCCTGACTTTC. This translates into CASGGGIAANVLTF. Full variable domain (outside the CDR3, taken from reference TRBV9 and TRBJ2-6): DSGVTQTPKHLITATGQRVTLRCSPRSGDLSVYWYQQSLDQGLQFLIQYYNGEERAKGNILERFSAQQFPDLHSELNLSSLELGDSALYFCASGGGIAANVLTFGAGSRLTVL.